This T cell receptor (beta chain) was retrieved from a study of glioma-infiltrating T cells. The iRepertoire nested amplicon-rescue multiplex PCR amplified TCR alpha and beta CDR3s from RNA. One-step reverse transcription and amplification started from approximately 100-400 ng of tissue mRNA or PBMC total RNA. TCRdb passed the multiplex PCR reads through MiXCR, listing each CDR3 protein once. The table lists around 90,000 distinct CDR3 sequences, roughly 37% of them singletons. Details on this clonotype: It is likely a read error, because the conserved phenylalanine at the end of the CDR3 is missing.

The CDR3 totals 12 residues. With 6 bases removed from V and 3 bases from J, the gap between germline ends came to 6 bases. CDR1 is MNHNY and CDR2 is SVGAGI in the germline V gene (reference sequence). V gene TRBV6-6 combines with J gene TRBJ2-1; D not resolved. This TCR was recovered from a human donor with low-grade glioma or glioblastoma, undergoing nonglioma brain surgery, or in good health (not recorded which). The sequencing sample was made of glioma tissue, nonneoplastic brain tissue, or PBMCs (not recorded which). The CDR3 loop reads CASSSNYNEQFI. The CDR3 bases are TGTGCCAGCAGCAGCAACTACAATGAGCAGTTCATC.